The 17 T cell receptor beta chains below come from one sample, sequenced in a study of cytomegalovirus exposure and HLA in healthy donors. Using immunoSEQ multiplex PCR, the repertoire was profiled, and TCRdb retains in-frame clones only, with some absent. The data contain approximately 150,000 clones, more than 75% of them singletons. Source material: PBMCs. These receptors were obtained from a woman aged 25 to 39 in good health and CMV-seronegative.

The gene calls are TRBV19 and TRBJ1-5, with D possibly TRBD1 on 6 matching bases. This CDR3 is 19 amino acids long. With 2 bases removed from V and 3 bases from J, the gap between germline ends came to 23 bases. Germline lookup yields CDR1 LNHDA and CDR2 SQIVND (reference sequence). The CDR3 region has the DNA TGTGCCAGTAGTATACGGTTATTAGACAGGACCCTCGTCAATCAGCCCCAGCATTTT. It is translated as CASSIRLLDRTLVNQPQHF.

The chain is built from TRBV2 and TRBJ1-2; D uncertain. V lost 6 bases and J 8 bases, leaving 10 bases between the germline ends. CDR1 and CDR2 from the germline V gene are SNHLY and FYNNEI. This CDR3 has 11 residues. The CDR3 DNA is TGTGCCAGCAGGGAGGTAGACGGCTACACCTTC. Residues: CASREVDGYTF.

This chain uses TRBV27 with TRBJ2-5, with D tentatively TRBD1 (5 bases). The CDR3 spans 12 residues. Germline V CDR1 and CDR2: MNHEY, SMNVEV (reference sequence). Trimming took off 10 bases at V and 0 bases at J, with 9 bases between the two ends. The CDR3: CATIGDQETQYF. The DNA of the CDR3 is TGTGCCACCATAGGGGACCAAGAGACCCAGTACTTC.

This CDR3 reads CASSPGSTYEQYF. For the CDR3, the DNA is TGTGCCAGCAGCCCCGGGTCAACATACGAGCAGTACTTC. The chain carries TRBV7-2 and TRBJ2-7; D gene uncertain. The CDR3 spans 13 residues. The V gene lost 5 bases and the J gene lost 4 bases, with 12 bases spanning the gap. CDR1 and CDR2 (germline): SGHTA, FQGNSA.

The chain is built from TRBV6-1 and TRBJ2-2; 10 nucleotides match TRBD2. V was clipped by 6 bases and J by 8 bases; unmatched bases: 9. Germline loops: CDR1 MNHNS, CDR2 SASEGT. The CDR3 contains 15 residues. CDR3 bases: TGTGCCAGCAGGGAAAGCGGGGGGGCAGCTGGGGAGCTGTTTTTT. Translation gives CASRESGGAAGELFF.

The chain is built from TRBV7-4 and TRBJ2-1; 7 nucleotides align to TRBD2. Germline V CDR1 and CDR2: SGHVT, SQSDAQ. The CDR3 has 15 residues. Trimming took 2 bases from V and 0 from J; bases not matched to a gene: 1. CDR3 region: CASSLWGGSYNEQFF. CDR3 DNA sequence: TGTGCCAGCAGCTTATGGGGGGGCTCCTACAATGAGCAGTTCTTC.

The gene calls are TRBV19 and TRBJ2-7; 15 positions agree with TRBD2. The length of the CDR3 is 15 residues. From germline, CDR1 is LNHDA and CDR2 SQIVND (reference sequence). J gave up 7 bases and V 8 bases, and 9 bases lay outside the gene matches. The CDR3 DNA reads as TGTGCCAGTGGGACTAGCGGGGGGCCCTTGAAGGAGCAGTACTTC. It is translated as CASGTSGGPLKEQYF.

CDR3 nucleotides: TGTGCCAGTAGTAGGGGGGGCCGCTCTGGGGCCAACGTCCTGACTTTC. This codes for CASSRGGRSGANVLTF. The rearrangement joins TRBV19 to TRBJ2-6; tentative D call: TRBD2 (7 bases). The V end was cut by 4 bases, the J end by 0 bases, with 10 bases between. The CDR3 covers 16 residues. The germline CDR1 and CDR2 sequences are LNHDA and SQIVND (reference sequence).

J is TRBJ2-3 and V is TRBV30; no clear D gene. The germline V and J ends were trimmed by 0 bases and 4 bases, with 5 bases remaining between them. This CDR3 has 12 amino acids. The germline gives CDR1 GTSNPN, CDR2 SVGIG (reference sequence). The CDR3 DNA reads as TGTGCCTGGAGTGTAGGAGCAGATACGCAGTATTTT. Its translation is CAWSVGADTQYF.

This chain connects TRBV2 to TRBJ2-5; TRBD2 aligns across 7 bases. The CDR3 contains 16 residues. CDR1 is SNHLY and CDR2 is FYNNEI in the germline V gene. The J segment lost 1 base and the V segment lost 5 bases, leaving 10 bases of the junction unmatched. The CDR3 here is CASSRVTGGFQETQYF. DNA for the CDR3: TGTGCCAGCAGTAGGGTAACGGGGGGATTCCAAGAGACCCAGTACTTC.

The chain carries TRBV2 and TRBJ1-5; 8 nucleotides line up with TRBD1. The J segment lost 2 bases and the V segment lost 7 bases, leaving 10 bases of the junction unmatched. This CDR3 spans 16 amino acids. The germline CDR1 and CDR2 sequences are SNHLY and FYNNEI. The CDR3 DNA is TGTGCCAGCAACCTGGACAGGGCGGTTGGCAATCAGCCCCAGCATTTT. Translated, it gives CASNLDRAVGNQPQHF.

The chain employs TRBV9 and TRBJ1-3; D is possibly TRBD1 (5 bases). The CDR3 loop spans 15 amino acids. Trimming stripped 0 bases from V and 0 bases from J, with 7 bases between. Germline V CDR1 and CDR2: SGDLS, YYNGEE. The CDR3 DNA sequence: TGTGCCAGCAGCGTAGAGGACAACTCTGGAAACACCATATATTTT. Its translation is CASSVEDNSGNTIYF. Full variable domain (remainder filled in from reference TRBV9 and TRBJ1-3): DSGVTQTPKHLITATGQRVTLRCSPRSGDLSVYWYQQSLDQGLQFLIQYYNGEERAKGNILERFSAQQFPDLHSELNLSSLELGDSALYFCASSVEDNSGNTIYFGEGSWLTVV.

The chain uses TRBV10-3 and TRBJ2-1, with D possibly matching TRBD2 (5 bases). The V and J ends lost 0 bases and 0 bases respectively, with 9 bases between them. This CDR3 has 16 residues. Germline assignment: CDR1 ENHRY and CDR2 SYGVKD. CDR3 loop: CAISESGVSSYNEQFF. CDR3 nucleotide sequence: TGTGCCATCAGTGAGTCCGGGGTGTCCTCCTACAATGAGCAGTTCTTC.

V is TRBV7-8 and J is TRBJ2-7; tentative D call: TRBD2 (5 bases). The CDR3 covers 14 residues. Germline loops: CDR1 SGHVS, CDR2 FQNEAQ. Trimming shortened V by 0 bases and J by 5 bases, and 11 bases separated the two germline ends. This chain's CDR3 is CASSLASSSHEQYF. DNA of the CDR3: TGTGCCAGCAGCTTAGCTTCTAGCAGCCACGAGCAGTACTTC.

The V call is TRBV19, the J call TRBJ2-1; tentatively, D is TRBD1 (5 bases). Germline CDR1 and CDR2: LNHDA and SQIVND (reference sequence). Between the trimmed V and J ends, which lost 8 bases and 7 bases, there was a span of 15 bases. The CDR3 loop spans 13 amino acids. In DNA form, the CDR3 reads TGTGCCAGTTCAAGGGGTCCAGGGAATGAGCAGTTCTTC. Translating it yields CASSRGPGNEQFF.

The chain has TRBV2 and TRBJ2-1; 9 bases align to TRBD2. This CDR3 contains 15 residues. Germline CDR1 SNHLY, CDR2 FYNNEI. With V trimmed by 6 bases and J by 1 base, 4 bases remained unmatched. The CDR3 region has the DNA TGTGCCAGCAGCCCCAGCGGGGGGTCCTACAATGAGCAGTTCTTC. This gives the protein CASSPSGGSYNEQFF.

The chain is built from TRBV10-1 and TRBJ1-4; 7 bases are shared with TRBD1. This CDR3 comprises 16 residues. Germline lookup yields CDR1 WNHNN and CDR2 SYGVQD (reference sequence). V was clipped by 2 bases and J by 0 bases; unmatched bases: 3. The DNA of the CDR3 is TGCGCCAGCAGTGAGGACAGGGAGTCAACTAATGAAAAACTGTTTTTT. Protein sequence: CASSEDRESTNEKLFF.